A selection of T cell receptor beta chains follows, all from one sample in a study of blood T cells in healthy people across ages. TCRdb reanalysed the 5' RACE reads using MiXCR and keeps one entry per CDR3 protein. The data show about 1.4 million distinct CDR3 sequences, approximately 59% seen once. The sequencing sample was made of blood. The receptors come from a man in his late teens or twenties in good health. CDR3s include the opening cysteine and the closing phenylalanine or tryptophan. The D gene is left open where the match is weak. Not all rows give a size; the values are once, few, many and, for expanded clones, a class.

j_call: TRBJ2-7
v_call: TRBV4-1
clone_size: -
d_call: -
cdr3_aa: CASSQAAQISYEQYF
cdr3_nt: TGCGCCAGCAGCCAAGCTGCGCAAATCTCCTACGAGCAGTACTTC

j_call: TRBJ2-1
v_call: TRBV15
clone_size: -
d_call: -
cdr3_aa: CATSRDGLQNNEQFF
cdr3_nt: TGTGCCACCAGCAGAGATGGTCTACAGAACAATGAGCAGTTCTTC

j_call: TRBJ2-7
v_call: TRBV15
clone_size: -
d_call: TRBD2
cdr3_aa: CATSPLAGYEQYF
cdr3_nt: TGTGCCACCAGCCCACTAGCGGGCTACGAGCAGTACTTC

j_call: TRBJ2-3
v_call: TRBV7-2
clone_size: -
d_call: -
cdr3_aa: CASSLGSWDTQYF
cdr3_nt: TGTGCCAGCAGCTTAGGGTCTTGGGATACGCAGTATTTT

j_call: TRBJ1-2
v_call: TRBV9
clone_size: few
d_call: TRBD1
cdr3_aa: CASSVATTGATYGYTF
cdr3_nt: TGTGCCAGCAGCGTAGCAACGACAGGGGCGACCTATGGCTACACCTTC

j_call: TRBJ2-3
v_call: TRBV18
clone_size: -
d_call: TRBD2
cdr3_aa: CASSPSRRVAGADVEDTQYF
cdr3_nt: TGTGCCAGCTCACCGAGCCGGCGTGTAGCGGGGGCCGACGTAGAAGATACGCAGTATTTT

j_call: TRBJ2-3
v_call: TRBV5-4
clone_size: -
d_call: -
cdr3_aa: CASSFGRSGDTQYF
cdr3_nt: TGTGCCAGCAGCTTTGGTCGTAGCGGCGATACGCAGTATTTT

j_call: TRBJ2-1
v_call: TRBV21-1
clone_size: -
d_call: -
cdr3_aa: CASSNRDRVPTNNEQFF
cdr3_nt: TGTGCCAGCAGCAACCGGGACAGGGTCCCGACGAACAATGAGCAGTTCTTC

j_call: TRBJ1-5
v_call: TRBV20-1
clone_size: few
d_call: -
cdr3_aa: CSASGGGSNQPQHF
cdr3_nt: TGCAGTGCTAGTGGTGGGGGGAGCAATCAGCCCCAGCATTTT

j_call: TRBJ2-3
v_call: TRBV20-1
clone_size: many
d_call: -
cdr3_aa: CSATFSDTQYF
cdr3_nt: TGCAGTGCAACGTTTTCAGATACGCAGTATTTT